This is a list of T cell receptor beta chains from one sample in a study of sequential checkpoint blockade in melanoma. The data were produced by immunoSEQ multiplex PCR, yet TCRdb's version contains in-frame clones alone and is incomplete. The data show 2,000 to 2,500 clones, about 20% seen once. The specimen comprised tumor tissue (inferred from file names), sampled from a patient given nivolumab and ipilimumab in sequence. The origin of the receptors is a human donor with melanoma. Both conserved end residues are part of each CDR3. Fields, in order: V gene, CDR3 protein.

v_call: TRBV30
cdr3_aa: CAWSVGISGGTDTQYF

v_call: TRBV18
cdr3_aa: CASSPRDPTNEQFF

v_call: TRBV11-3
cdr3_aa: CASSLAGANTGELFF

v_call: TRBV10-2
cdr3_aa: CASAAWAEYNEQFF

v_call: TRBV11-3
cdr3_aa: CASSLIGLSPNEQFF

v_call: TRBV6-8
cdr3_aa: CASRHGLNEQFF

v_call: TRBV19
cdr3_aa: CASSIRGSEQYF

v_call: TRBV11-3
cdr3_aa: CASSRTWESYNEQFF

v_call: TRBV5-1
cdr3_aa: CASSDDRGLRGSYEQYF

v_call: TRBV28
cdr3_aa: CASSRRQGAREKLFF

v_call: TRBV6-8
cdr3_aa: CASRDTISYNEQFF

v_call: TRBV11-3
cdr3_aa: CASSLWLGNNEQFF